This passage covers 7 T cell receptor beta chains from one sample sequenced in a study of T cell repertoires in cytomegalovirus infection. MiXCR, applied by TCRdb to the reads, yields one record per CDR3 protein. This sample yields roughly 320,000 distinct CDR3 sequences, of which approximately 9.5% are seen a single time; 3.5% to 4.5% belongs to the top ten. Material for sequencing was PBMCs. These receptors were collected from a human donor in good health (CMV status not recorded). Some clones in this sample may be carry-over from other donors' samples.

The chain employs TRBV19 and TRBJ2-7, with a tentative D call TRBD1 (6 bases). Germline CDR1 is LNHDA and CDR2 is SQIVND (reference sequence). With 4 bases removed from V and 5 bases from J, the gap between germline ends came to 18 bases. The CDR3 runs to 15 residues. Written as DNA, the CDR3 is TGTGCCAGTAGTAACCTCCCGTTCGAGGGGGACGAGCAGTACTTC. This codes for CASSNLPFEGDEQYF.

The chain employs TRBV28 and TRBJ2-5; D unresolved. Trimming took off 5 bases at V and 5 bases at J, with 12 bases between the two ends. Germline V CDR1 and CDR2: MDHEN, SYDVKM. The CDR3 runs to 13 residues. CDR3 nucleotides: TGTGCCAGCAGTCTTAACTATTTGGAGACCCAGTACTTC. Residues: CASSLNYLETQYF.

This clonotype showed up just a few times. This chain uses TRBV7-2 with TRBJ2-7; TRBD2 matches at 7 bases. The germline CDR1 and CDR2 sequences are SGHTA and FQGNSA. With V trimmed by 1 base and J by 5 bases, 5 bases remained unmatched. This CDR3 is 14 amino acids long. The CDR3, as DNA: TGTGCCAGCAGCTTAGGGGGGGGGATTGACGAGCAGTACTTC. Translated: CASSLGGGIDEQYF.

This clonotype was observed at least ten times. The CDR3 nucleotides read TGTGCCAGCAGCCTACGGGCCTCGAATCAGCCCCAGCATTTT. Its protein is CASSLRASNQPQHF. The chain combines TRBV7-2 with TRBJ1-5; D ambiguous. The CDR3 sequence is 14 residues long. The germline V and J ends were trimmed by 5 bases and 4 bases, with 12 bases remaining between them. Germline lookup yields CDR1 SGHTA and CDR2 FQGNSA.

As for this clonotype: At one end the junction does not follow the germline gene, possibly because of a read error. The chain uses TRBV7-3 and TRBJ2-7, with 9 bases lining up with TRBD2. Germline V gene lookup returns CDR1 SGHTA and CDR2 FQGTGA. This CDR3 has 15 residues. This chain's CDR3 is CDSSFSGSTSDEQYF. CDR3 DNA sequence: TGTGACAGCAGCTTTAGCGGGAGTACAAGCGACGAGCAGTACTTC.

This clonotype was found many times. The rearrangement uses TRBV7-2 and TRBJ2-5, with 11 bases identical to TRBD2. The trim removed 4 bases at V and 1 base at J, leaving 8 bases unmatched. The CDR3 consists of 17 residues. Germline CDR1 is SGHTA and CDR2 is FQGNSA. The CDR3, as DNA: TGTGCCAGCAGCTCCCAGCGCCTAGCGGGGGGCCAAGAGACCCAGTACTTC. This translates into CASSSQRLAGGQETQYF.

This clonotype was counted once. This chain uses TRBV6-1 with TRBJ2-1; D call uncertain. V gave up 6 bases and J gave up 0 bases, with 15 bases separating them. Germline values: CDR1 MNHNS, CDR2 SASEGT. The CDR3 runs to 16 residues. CDR3 amino acids: CASRSKRASSYNEQFF. The CDR3 DNA reads TGTGCCAGCAGGAGTAAGAGAGCTAGCTCCTACAATGAGCAGTTCTTC.